This entry concerns a single T cell receptor (beta chain). At least ten counts were recorded for this clonotype. No antigen is known for it. No qualities accompany the bases; no much larger clone lies one base away. Whole blood was used without cell fractionation, so all unsorted peripheral T cells were reflected in the repertoire. For RNA extraction, about 2.3 ml of peripheral blood was collected into Tempus tubes. HIV-infected adults who had not yet received antiretroviral therapy and were about to begin treatment were enrolled, with the first sixteen eligible patients processed. Enrollment excluded patients who had febrile or AIDS-related illness, tumors, hepatitis B or C coinfection, immunomodulatory therapy, recent vaccination or treatment interruptions. Residual genomic DNA was removed with the TURBO-DNase kit and globin mRNA was depleted with GLOBINclear. The study collected pretreatment blood from HIV-infected patients just before antiretroviral therapy was started.

Relative to germline, V is 0 bases shorter and J is 2 bases shorter, with 6 bases between their ends. The CDR3 has 13 amino acids, counting the end cysteine and phenylalanine. Of all the DNA, just the CDR3 is kept, 39 bases in frame from base 1. CDR1 and CDR2 are drawn from the germline V gene: SQVTM, ANQGSEA. This sample stems from a study of HIV-infected patients and healthy controls (dated by TCRdb to 2013 to 2016). In the study overall: After three months of therapy, CD4 counts in about 85% of the 16 patients increased to a modest but significant degree while remaining below normal ranges. Relative to controls, total CDR3 counts per chain did not differ significantly, and patients lacked overall T-cell lymphocytopenia. CD8 counts showed no consistent shift during early therapy, whereas the CD4:CD8 ratio rose slightly. Whether deep TCR repertoire sequencing of small blood samples from HIV patients could capture immune perturbation and reconstitution was tested in the study. Viral load became undetectable in about 70% of the 16 patients by the second bleed and in all patients after a further year of therapy. General study outcomes and caveats: During therapy, HIV-associated CDR3s significantly decreased in frequency, while CMV-associated CDR3s did not change significantly, though most became more frequent. Mean usage differed significantly between HIV-infected patients and controls for eight alpha and eight beta V genes. Oligoclonality may be reflected in the significantly higher mean Gini indices of HIV-infected repertoires compared with controls. Donor HLA types were not determined in the study. The use of whole blood limited sequencing depth and precluded separation of the dynamics of distinct T-cell subpopulations. Alpha-beta chain pairing was not determined in the samples. In HIV-infected patients, the apparent post-therapy recovery of the Gini index was not replicated in size-matched repertoire data. Compared with untreated HIV+ repertoires, healthy control repertoires had roughly threefold more distinct CDR3s and a higher Shannon diversity. Healthy controls shared more CDR3s between individuals than HIV+ patients, by Jaccard index and by count of highly shared sequences. MAIT cell alpha-chain CDR3s were found at high frequency in healthy controls but were severely depleted in HIV+ repertoires. Rare events from HIV-infected data received too much weight under size-matching, and comparisons were complicated by unequal numbers of distinct sequences between patients and controls. The observed differences in diversity were not explained by the slight differences in age and sex profiles between the study cohorts. A major limit on how widely the findings apply, in the view of the authors, was that only sixteen HIV-infected individuals were processed.

SuperScript III was used to reverse transcribe 500 ng RNA with primers targeting the alpha and beta constant regions. Separate libraries for the alpha and beta chains were generated through chain-specific third strand synthesis that incorporated multiplexing indices. In the protocol, all rearrangements within a chain were amplified with a single primer pair so that primer bias was avoided, and molecular barcodes were added to each cDNA molecule. Purified cDNA was ligated with T4 RNA Ligase 1 onto a 5' RACE adapter bearing a random hexamer and the SP2 sequencing primer site. With slow temperature ramps used to favor optimal annealing, second strand synthesis was primed from the SP2 site with Phusion polymerase. Each molecule's 12-nucleotide barcode consisted of two random hexamer sequences, both added before amplification and joined together. A short first PCR added P5 and P7 adapter elements plus a second index, followed by an approximately 20-cycle amplification PCR with P5s and P7 primers. A total of 25 to 30 PCR cycles were applied to the libraries, which were quantified on a Qubit, sized on a Bioanalyzer, and diluted to 4 to 4.5 nM. The normalized libraries were sequenced on an Illumina MiSeq using 2 x 250 paired-end kits. Reverse transcription reactions underwent purification over MinElute columns, with elution into roughly 10 ul Tris-Cl. The adapter ligations were run for around 25 hours at 16 degrees C, and AMPure XP beads at a 1:1 ratio were afterwards used to clean them. The original methods were these. Demultiplexed FASTQ files were processed with a modified Decombinator that output V, J, insert and barcode information. Sequences that shared a barcode but differed from the dominant sequence were discarded as errors, and original cDNA molecules were estimated by counting barcodes clustered at Levenshtein distance 3. The R packages ineq, vegan, igraph and RCytoscape were used for downstream analyses, together with IMGT nomenclature and CDR3 definitions. V gene usage was computed over distinct sequences, each TCR counted once to avoid skew from clonal expansion. Similarity networks connected unique CDR3 amino acid sequences within a donor whenever two sequences differed by a single Levenshtein edit. The authors compiled published HIV-specific CDR3s (around 90 alpha, 650 to 800 beta) and CMV-specific CDR3s (roughly twelve alpha, fewer than 300 beta) and searched for them in the repertoires. Random subsampling to size-matched repertoires demonstrated that the decreased diversity in patients did not result from their lower sequence numbers. TCRdb reanalyzed the raw reads on its own, using fastp at Q25 for trimming and MiXCR for clone calling, and kept in-frame beta chains. A single entry per CDR3 protein holds the most common genes and DNA from its merged rows. TCRdb's processing, not the study's, gives the V and J calls here. For this sample there are approximately 9,700 distinct CDR3 sequences; roughly 5% appear just once. The ten largest clonotypes hold roughly 15% of the sample.

The TCR sequence derives from an adult with HIV infection. The sample was blood, taken before antiretroviral therapy. Here the chain combines TRBV29-1 and TRBJ2-3; the D gene cannot be named for sure. The CDR3 region: CSVEERYTDTQYF. The nucleotide sequence is given as TGCAGCGTTGAAGAGCGGTACACAGATACGCAGTATTTT.